A selection of T cell receptor beta chains follows, all from one sample in a study of response to subunit inactivated influenza vaccine. Each CDR3 protein gets one entry after TCRdb re-called the RT-PCR reads with MiXCR. Counted here are about 520,000 distinct CDR3 sequences, roughly 25% occurring once; the ten biggest clones make up 1.5% to 2%. The sequenced sample was CD4+ T cells sorted from PBMCs, obtained around 5 days after vaccination. The receptors here all came from a man over 45 who received an inactivated influenza vaccine. Both conserved end residues are part of each CDR3.

TRBV7-6	TRBJ2-1	CASSRGGTGDEQFF
TRBV7-6	TRBJ2-2	CASSLRTILSGELFF
TRBV5-1	TRBJ2-1	CASSLGTTVNNEQFF
TRBV29-1	TRBJ1-1	CSVEGGARTEAFF
TRBV20-1	TRBJ2-7	CSARDVVAGVDEQYF
TRBV20-1	TRBJ1-4	CSARDSHYGSEKLFF
TRBV7-9	TRBJ1-1	CASSLGGGVGTEAFF
TRBV20-1	TRBJ2-7	CSAPFPYEQYF
TRBV12-3/TRBV12-4	TRBJ1-4	CASSQGGGLANEKLFF
TRBV6-2/TRBV6-3	TRBJ2-5	CASRKNRDRGLQETQYF
TRBV6-5	TRBJ2-1	CASSYSRLAGGYNEQFF
TRBV2	TRBJ2-2	CASSGGQVNTGELFF
TRBV11-2	TRBJ2-5	CASSLRQGGQETQYF
TRBV6-2/TRBV6-3	TRBJ2-4	CASSYSLTGNIQYF
TRBV29-1	TRBJ2-1	CSGISGSSYNEQFF
TRBV7-2	TRBJ1-1	CASSLGTWNTRAFF
TRBV29-1	TRBJ1-1	CSVAGVMNTEAFF
TRBV29-1	TRBJ1-1	CSVRRGMNTEAFF
TRBV20-1	TRBJ2-3	CSAAIRVDTQYF
TRBV13	TRBJ2-3	CASVRGHLDTQYF
TRBV6-2/TRBV6-3	TRBJ2-1	CASSRPGTGLNEQFF
TRBV13	TRBJ1-5	CASSLRGSTNQPQHF
TRBV18	TRBJ2-5	CASSRAGRETQYF
TRBV7-8	TRBJ2-7	CASSLSWGSYEQYF
TRBV6-2/TRBV6-3	TRBJ1-5	CASSYDLTNQPQHF